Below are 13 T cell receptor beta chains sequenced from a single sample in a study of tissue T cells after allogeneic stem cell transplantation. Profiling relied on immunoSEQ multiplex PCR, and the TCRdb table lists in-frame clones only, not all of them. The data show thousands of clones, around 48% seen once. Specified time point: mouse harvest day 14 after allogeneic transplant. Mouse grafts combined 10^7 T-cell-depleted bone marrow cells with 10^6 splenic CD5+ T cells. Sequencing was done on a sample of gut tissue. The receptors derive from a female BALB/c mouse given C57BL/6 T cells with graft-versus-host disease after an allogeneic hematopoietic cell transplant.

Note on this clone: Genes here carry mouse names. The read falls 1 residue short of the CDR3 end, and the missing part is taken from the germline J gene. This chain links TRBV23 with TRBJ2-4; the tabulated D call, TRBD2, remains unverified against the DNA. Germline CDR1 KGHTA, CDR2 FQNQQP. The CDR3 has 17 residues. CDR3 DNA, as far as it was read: TGCTCCAGCAGTCAATCCGGGACTGGGGGGGCGCAAAACACCTTGTAC. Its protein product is CSSSQSGTGGAQNTLY. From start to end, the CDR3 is CSSSQSGTGGAQNTLYF.

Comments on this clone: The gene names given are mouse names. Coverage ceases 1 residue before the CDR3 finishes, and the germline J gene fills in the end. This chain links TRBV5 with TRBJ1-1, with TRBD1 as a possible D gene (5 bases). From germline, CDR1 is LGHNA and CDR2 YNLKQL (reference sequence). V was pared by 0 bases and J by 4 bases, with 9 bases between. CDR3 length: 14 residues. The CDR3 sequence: CASSQENGGTEVFF. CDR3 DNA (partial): TGTGCCAGCAGCCAAGAAAACGGGGGCACAGAAGTCTTC.

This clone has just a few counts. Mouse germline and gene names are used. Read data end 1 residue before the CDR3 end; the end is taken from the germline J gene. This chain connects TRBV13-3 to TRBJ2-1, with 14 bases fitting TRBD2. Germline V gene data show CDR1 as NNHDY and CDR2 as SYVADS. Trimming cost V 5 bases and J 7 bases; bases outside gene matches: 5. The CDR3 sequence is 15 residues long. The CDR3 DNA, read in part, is TGTGCCAGCAGGGGACTGGGGGGGCGTTTAGCTGAGCAGTTC. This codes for CASRGLGGRLAEQF. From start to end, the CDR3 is CASRGLGGRLAEQFF.

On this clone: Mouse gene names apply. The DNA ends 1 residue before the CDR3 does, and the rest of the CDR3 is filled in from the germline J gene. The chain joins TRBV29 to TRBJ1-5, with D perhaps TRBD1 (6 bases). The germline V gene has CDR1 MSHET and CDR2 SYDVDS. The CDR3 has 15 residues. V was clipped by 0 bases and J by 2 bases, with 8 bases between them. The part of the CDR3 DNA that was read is TGTGCTAGCAGTTTATCGGGGGGGCACAACCAGGCTCCGCTT. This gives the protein CASSLSGGHNQAPL. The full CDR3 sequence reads CASSLSGGHNQAPLF.

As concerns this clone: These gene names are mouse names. The CDR3 bases that were read are TGTGCCAGCAGTCTGTCGGGGGGCGCGAATTCGCCCCTCTAC. Residues: CASSLSGGANSPLY. The CDR3, in full, reads CASSLSGGANSPLYF. The rearrangement links TRBV26 to TRBJ1-6; possibly TRBD1 for D (6 bases). Read coverage stops 1 residue before the CDR3 terminus; the germline J gene supplies the remainder. TRBJ1-6 is flagged as an ORF with uncertain function. V was cut by 0 bases and J by 7 bases, with 10 bases left in between. The CDR3 loop spans 15 amino acids. Germline-derived CDR1 and CDR2 are KGHPV and FQNQEV (reference sequence).

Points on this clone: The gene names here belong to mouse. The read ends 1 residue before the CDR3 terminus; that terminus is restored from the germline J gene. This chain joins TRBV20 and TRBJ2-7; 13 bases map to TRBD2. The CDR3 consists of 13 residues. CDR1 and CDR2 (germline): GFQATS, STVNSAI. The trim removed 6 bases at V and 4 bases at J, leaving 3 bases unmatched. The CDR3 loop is CGARDWGGYEQYF. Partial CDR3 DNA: TGTGGTGCCCGGGACTGGGGGGGTTATGAACAGTAC.

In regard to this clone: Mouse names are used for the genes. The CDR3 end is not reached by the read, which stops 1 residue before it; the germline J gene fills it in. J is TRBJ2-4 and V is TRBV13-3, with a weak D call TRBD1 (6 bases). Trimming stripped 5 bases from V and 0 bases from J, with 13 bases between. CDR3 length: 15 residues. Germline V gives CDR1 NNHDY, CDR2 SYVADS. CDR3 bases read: TGTGCCAGCAGGACTCGGACAGTTAGTCAAAACACCTTGTAC. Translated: CASRTRTVSQNTLY. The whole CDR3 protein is CASRTRTVSQNTLYF.

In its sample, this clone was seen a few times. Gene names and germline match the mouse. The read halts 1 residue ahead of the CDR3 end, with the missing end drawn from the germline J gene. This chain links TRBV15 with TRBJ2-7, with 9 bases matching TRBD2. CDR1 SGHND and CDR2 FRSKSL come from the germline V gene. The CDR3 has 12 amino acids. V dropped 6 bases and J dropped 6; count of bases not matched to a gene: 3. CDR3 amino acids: CASSTGGFEQYF. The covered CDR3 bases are TGTGCCAGCAGCACTGGGGGGTTTGAACAGTAC.

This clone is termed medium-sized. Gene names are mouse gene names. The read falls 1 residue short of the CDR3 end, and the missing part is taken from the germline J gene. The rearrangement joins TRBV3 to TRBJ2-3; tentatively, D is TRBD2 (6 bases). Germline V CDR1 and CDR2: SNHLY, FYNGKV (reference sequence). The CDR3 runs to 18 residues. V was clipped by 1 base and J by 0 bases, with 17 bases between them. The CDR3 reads CASSLEGLWGSSAETLYF. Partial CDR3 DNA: TGTGCCAGCAGCTTAGAGGGGCTATGGGGGTCTAGTGCAGAAACGCTGTAT.

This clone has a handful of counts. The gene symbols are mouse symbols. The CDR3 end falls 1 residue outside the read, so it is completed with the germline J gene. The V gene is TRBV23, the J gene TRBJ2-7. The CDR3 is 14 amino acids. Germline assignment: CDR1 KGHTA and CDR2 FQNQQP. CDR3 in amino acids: CSSSLPGSGYEQYF. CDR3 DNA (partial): TGCTCCAGCAGTCTACCGGGATCGGGCTATGAACAGTAC. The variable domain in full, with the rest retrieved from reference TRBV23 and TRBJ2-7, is DAAVTQKPRYLIKMKGQEAEMKCIPEKGHTAVFWYQQKQSKELKFLIYFQNQQPLDQIDMVKERFSAVCPSSSLCSLGIRTCEAEDSALYLCSSSLPGSGYEQYFGPGTRLTVL.

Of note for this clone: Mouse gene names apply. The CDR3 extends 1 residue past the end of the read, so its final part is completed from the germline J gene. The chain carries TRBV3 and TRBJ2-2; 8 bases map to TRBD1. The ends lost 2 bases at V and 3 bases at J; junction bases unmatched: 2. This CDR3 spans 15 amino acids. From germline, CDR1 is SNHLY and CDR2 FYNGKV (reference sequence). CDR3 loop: CASSLQGADTGQLYF. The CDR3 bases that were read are TGTGCCAGCAGCTTACAGGGGGCGGACACCGGGCAGCTCTAC.

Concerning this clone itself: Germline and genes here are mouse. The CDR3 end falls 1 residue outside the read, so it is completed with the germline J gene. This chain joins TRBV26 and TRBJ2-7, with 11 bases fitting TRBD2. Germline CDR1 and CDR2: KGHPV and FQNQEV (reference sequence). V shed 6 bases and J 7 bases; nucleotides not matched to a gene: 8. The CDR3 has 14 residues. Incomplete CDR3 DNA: TGTGCCAGCAGGATACTGGGGGGGCGCGGGGAACAGTAC. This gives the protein CASRILGGRGEQY. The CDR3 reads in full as CASRILGGRGEQYF.

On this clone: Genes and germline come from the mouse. This chain's CDR3 is CASSRGQGGAETLYF. CDR3 DNA, as far as it was read: TGTGCCAGCAGTCGAGGACAGGGTGGGGCAGAAACGCTGTAT. The chain carries TRBV3 and TRBJ2-3, with 8 nucleotides matching TRBD1. The CDR3 end is not reached by the read, which stops 1 residue before it; the germline J gene fills it in. The CDR3 sequence is 15 residues long. Trimming at V came to 6 bases and at J to 3 bases, leaving 8 bases not matched to a gene. CDR1 SNHLY and CDR2 FYNGKV come from the germline V gene (reference sequence).